These 9 T cell receptor beta chains were all obtained from the same sample, sequenced in a study of blood T cell repertoires in COVID-19. Data came from immunoSEQ multiplex PCR; TCRdb stores just in-frame clones and leaves some out. Among 300,000 to 350,000 clones listed, approximately 89% were seen once. The sequencing input was peripheral blood. These receptors all come from a woman in her twenties or thirties with COVID-19, enrolled during active disease.

This clone was seen a single time. CDR3 loop: CAISESSLGTGDGYTF. CDR3 bases: TGTGCCATCAGTGAGTCGTCTCTCGGGACAGGCGATGGCTACACCTTC. The V and J genes are TRBV10-3 and TRBJ1-2, with TRBD1 matching 8 bases. The germline gives CDR1 ENHRY, CDR2 SYGVKD. This CDR3 has 16 residues. Trimming at V came to 0 bases and at J to 6 bases, leaving 9 bases not matched to a gene.

The chain carries TRBV10-1 and TRBJ2-2; TRBD1 aligns across 9 bases. V lost 3 bases and J lost 0; bases outside the gene matches: 2. The CDR3 sequence is 16 residues long. The germline V gene encodes CDR1 WNHNN and CDR2 SYGVQD (reference sequence). The chain's CDR3 is CASSEQGASNTGELFF. In DNA form, the CDR3 reads TGCGCCAGCAGTGAACAGGGGGCCTCGAACACCGGGGAGCTGTTTTTT.

The genes are TRBV15 and TRBJ1-3; D ambiguous. The germline CDR1 and CDR2 sequences are LNHNV and YYDKDF (reference sequence). The V end lost 9 bases, the J end lost 4 bases, and 19 bases lay between the germline ends. The CDR3 loop spans 15 amino acids. CDR3 residues: CATKEGGILGNTIYF. The CDR3 bases are TGTGCCACGAAAGAGGGAGGAATTTTGGGAAACACCATATATTTT.

This sequence joins TRBV7-9 and TRBJ2-5; 9 bases map to TRBD2. V gave up 5 bases and J gave up 3 bases; unmatched junction bases: 10. The CDR3 extends over 16 amino acids. Germline lookup yields CDR1 SEHNR and CDR2 FQNEAQ (reference sequence). This CDR3 reads CASSPGKRGEKETQYF. The CDR3 coding sequence is TGTGCCAGCAGCCCCGGGAAGCGGGGGGAAAAAGAGACCCAGTACTTC. The full variable domain, its missing parts supplied by reference TRBV7-9 and TRBJ2-5, is DTGVSQNPRHKITKRGQNVTFRCDPISEHNRLYWYRQTLGQGPEFLTYFQNEAQLEKSRLLSDRFSAERPKGSFSTLEIQRTEQGDSAMYLCASSPGKRGEKETQYFGPGTRLLVL.

This chain joins TRBV7-8 and TRBJ2-7; 8 bases match TRBD1. This CDR3 spans 15 amino acids. CDR1 is SGHVS and CDR2 is FQNEAQ in the germline V gene. After removal of 5 bases from V and 3 bases from J, the junction contained 9 bases not matched to a gene. This chain's CDR3 is CASSPSRGQGYEQYF. CDR3 DNA sequence: TGTGCCAGCAGCCCAAGCAGGGGGCAGGGCTACGAGCAGTACTTC.

The chain joins TRBV7-2 to TRBJ2-1; TRBD2 might be the D (6 bases). The CDR3 is made up of 15 amino acids. The germline CDR1 and CDR2 sequences are SGHTA and FQGNSA. Trimming stripped 5 bases from V and 5 bases from J, with 16 bases between. CDR3 sequence reads: CASSPMAGPNNEQFF. The CDR3 DNA follows: TGTGCCAGCAGCCCTATGGCGGGGCCAAACAATGAGCAGTTCTTC.

V gene TRBV18 combines with J gene TRBJ2-2; TRBD1 is a possible D gene (5 bases). The V gene's germline CDR1 is KGHSH and CDR2 LQKENI. The CDR3 runs to 14 residues. V dropped 2 bases and J dropped 3 bases, with 7 bases sitting between them. CDR3 sequence reads: CASSPRGHTGELFF. In DNA, the CDR3 is TGTGCCAGCTCACCAAGGGGTCACACCGGGGAGCTGTTTTTT.

The chain is built from TRBV7-8 and TRBJ1-2; 7 nucleotides match TRBD1. V lost 1 base, J lost 5 bases, and 7 bases stayed unmatched. CDR1 is SGHVS and CDR2 is FQNEAQ in the germline V gene. The CDR3 has 15 residues. The CDR3 DNA follows: TGTGCCAGCAGCTTAGGTGGACAGGCCCCATATGGCTACACCTTC. Protein: CASSLGGQAPYGYTF.

The chain is built from TRBV18 and TRBJ1-5, with 9 bases identical to TRBD1. Per germline, CDR1 KGHSH and CDR2 LQKENI. V shed 5 bases and J 3 bases; nucleotides not matched to a gene: 5. The CDR3 has 15 residues. The CDR3 DNA sequence: TGTGCCAGCTCAGAAGGGACAGGGCTCAATCAGCCCCAGCATTTT. Translating it yields CASSEGTGLNQPQHF.